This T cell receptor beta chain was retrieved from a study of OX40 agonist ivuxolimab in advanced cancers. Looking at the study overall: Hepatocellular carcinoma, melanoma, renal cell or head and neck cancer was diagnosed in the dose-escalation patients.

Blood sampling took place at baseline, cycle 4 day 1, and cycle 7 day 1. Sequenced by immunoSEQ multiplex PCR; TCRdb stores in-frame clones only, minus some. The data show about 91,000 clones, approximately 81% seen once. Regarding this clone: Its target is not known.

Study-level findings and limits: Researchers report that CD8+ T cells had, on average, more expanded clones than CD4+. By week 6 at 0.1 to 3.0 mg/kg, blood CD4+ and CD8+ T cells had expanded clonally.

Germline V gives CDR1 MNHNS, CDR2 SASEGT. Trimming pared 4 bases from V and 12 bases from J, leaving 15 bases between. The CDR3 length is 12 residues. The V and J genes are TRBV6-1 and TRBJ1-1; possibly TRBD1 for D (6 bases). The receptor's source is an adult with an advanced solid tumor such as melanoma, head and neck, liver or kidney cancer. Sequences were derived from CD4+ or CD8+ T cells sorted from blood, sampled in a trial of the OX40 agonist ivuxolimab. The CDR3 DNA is TGTGCCAGCAGTGTGATAGGGGGGGAGACTTTCTTT. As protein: CASSVIGGETFF.